What follows describes a single T cell receptor (beta chain). The sample belongs to a study of blood T cell repertoires in COVID-19. About the study: COVID-19 samples collected from the United States, Italy and Spain covered acute and convalescent phases. Sample material is recorded as cDNA or gDNA derived from T cells, B-cell-depleted T cells, or PBMCs.

Authors' processing steps: Amplification of reference gene primers was used by the study to estimate nucleated cell counts. Profiled with immunoSEQ multiplex PCR; TCRdb holds only in-frame clones, not every one. That table supplies the V and J calls and clone size; D and trimming were determined from the DNA. The sample includes 35,000 to 55,000 clones, about 88% of them seen just once. The sequence derives from a man aged 70 or older with active COVID-19. Input material: peripheral blood.

The CDR3 DNA reads as TGTGCCAGCAGTAACGGGTTTGTAAATGAAAAACTGTTTTTT. This gives the protein CASSNGFVNEKLFF. The chain joins TRBV2 to TRBJ1-4; D gene unclear. Per germline, CDR1 SNHLY and CDR2 FYNNEI. There are 14 residues in the CDR3. V was clipped by 5 bases and J by 5 bases, with 12 bases between them.